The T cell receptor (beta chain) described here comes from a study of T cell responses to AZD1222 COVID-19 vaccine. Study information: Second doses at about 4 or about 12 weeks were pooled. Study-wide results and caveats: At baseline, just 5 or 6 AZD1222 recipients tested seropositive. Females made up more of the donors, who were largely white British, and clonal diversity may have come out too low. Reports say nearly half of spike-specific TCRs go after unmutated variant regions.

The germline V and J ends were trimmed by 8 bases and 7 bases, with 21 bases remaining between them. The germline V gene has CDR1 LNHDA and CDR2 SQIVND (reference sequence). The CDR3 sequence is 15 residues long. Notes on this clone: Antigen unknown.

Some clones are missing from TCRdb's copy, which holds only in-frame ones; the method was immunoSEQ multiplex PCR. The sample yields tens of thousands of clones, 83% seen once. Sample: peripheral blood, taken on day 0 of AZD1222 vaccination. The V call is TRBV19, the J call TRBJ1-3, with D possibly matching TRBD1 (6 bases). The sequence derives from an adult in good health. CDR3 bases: TGTGCCAGTGTACGAGCAACAGGGATGTGGAACACCATATATTTT. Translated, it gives CASVRATGMWNTIYF. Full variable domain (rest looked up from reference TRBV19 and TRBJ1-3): DGGITQSPKYLFRKEGQNVTLSCEQNLNHDAMYWYRQDPGQGLRLIYYSQIVNDFQKGDIAEGYSVSREKKESFPLTVTSAQKNPTAFYLCASVRATGMWNTIYFGEGSWLTVV.